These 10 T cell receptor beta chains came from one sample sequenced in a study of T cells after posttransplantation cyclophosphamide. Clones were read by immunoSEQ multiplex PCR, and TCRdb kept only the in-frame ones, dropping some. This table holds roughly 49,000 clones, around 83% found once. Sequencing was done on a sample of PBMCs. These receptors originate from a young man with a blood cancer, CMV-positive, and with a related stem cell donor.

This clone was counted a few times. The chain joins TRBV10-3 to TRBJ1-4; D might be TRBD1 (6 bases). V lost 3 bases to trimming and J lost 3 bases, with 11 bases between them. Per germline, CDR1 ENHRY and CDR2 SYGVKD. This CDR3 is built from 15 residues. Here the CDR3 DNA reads TGTGCCATCAGTGAACAGGGTTTTTCTAATGAAAAACTGTTTTTT. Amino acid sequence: CAISEQGFSNEKLFF.

Here the CDR3 DNA reads TGTGCCAGCAGCCTAGTCAAAGATACGCAGTATTTT. Amino acid sequence: CASSLVKDTQYF. The chain has TRBV11-2 and TRBJ2-3; no clear D gene. Germline CDR1 is SGHAT and CDR2 is FQNNGV. The V end lost 5 bases, the J end lost 5 bases, and 8 bases lay between the germline ends. This CDR3 has 12 amino acids.

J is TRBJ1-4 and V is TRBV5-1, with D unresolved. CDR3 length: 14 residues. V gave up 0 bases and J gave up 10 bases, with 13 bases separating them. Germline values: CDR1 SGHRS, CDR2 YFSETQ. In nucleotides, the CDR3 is TGCGCCAGCAGCTTGGACCCCGGAGCGGGAAAACTGTTTTTT. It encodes CASSLDPGAGKLFF. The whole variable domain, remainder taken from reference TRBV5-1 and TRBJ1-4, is KAGVTQTPRYLIKTRGQQVTLSCSPISGHRSVSWYQQTPGQGLQFLFEYFSETQRNKGNFPGRFSGRQFSNSRSEMNVSTLELGDSALYLCASSLDPGAGKLFFGSGTQLSVL.

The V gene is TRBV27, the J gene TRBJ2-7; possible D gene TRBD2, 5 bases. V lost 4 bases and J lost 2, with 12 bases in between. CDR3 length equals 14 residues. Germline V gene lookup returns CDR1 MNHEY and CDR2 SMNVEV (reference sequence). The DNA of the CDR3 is TGTGCCAGCAGTTCAGGACTGCGAGCCTACGAGCAGTACTTC. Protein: CASSSGLRAYEQYF.

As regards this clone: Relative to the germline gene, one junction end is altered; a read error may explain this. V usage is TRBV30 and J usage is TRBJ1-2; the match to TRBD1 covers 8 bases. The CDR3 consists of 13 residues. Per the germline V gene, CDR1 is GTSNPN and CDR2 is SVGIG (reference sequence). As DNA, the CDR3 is TGTGCCTGGAGTGTACTTAGGGGACAGGCCCCCCCCTTC. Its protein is CAWSVLRGQAPPF.

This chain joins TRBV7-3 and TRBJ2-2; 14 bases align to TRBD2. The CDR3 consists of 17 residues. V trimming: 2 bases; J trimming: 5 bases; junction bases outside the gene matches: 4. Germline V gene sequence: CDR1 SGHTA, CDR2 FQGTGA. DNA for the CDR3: TGTGCCAGCAGCTTAGGACTAGCGGGAGGTGGGACCGGGGAGCTGTTTTTT. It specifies CASSLGLAGGGTGELFF.

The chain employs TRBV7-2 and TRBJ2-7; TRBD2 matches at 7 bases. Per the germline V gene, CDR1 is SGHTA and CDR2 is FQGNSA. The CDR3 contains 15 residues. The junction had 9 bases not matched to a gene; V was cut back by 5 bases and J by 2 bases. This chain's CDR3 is CASSRWGEGTYEQYF. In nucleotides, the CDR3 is TGTGCCAGCAGCCGATGGGGGGAGGGGACCTACGAGCAGTACTTC.

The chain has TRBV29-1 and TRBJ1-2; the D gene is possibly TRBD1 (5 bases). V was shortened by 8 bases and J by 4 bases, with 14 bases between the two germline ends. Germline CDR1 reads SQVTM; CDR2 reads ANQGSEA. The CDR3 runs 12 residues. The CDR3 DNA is TGCAGCTCCTTGGACGACAGCTATGGCTACACCTTC. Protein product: CSSLDDSYGYTF.

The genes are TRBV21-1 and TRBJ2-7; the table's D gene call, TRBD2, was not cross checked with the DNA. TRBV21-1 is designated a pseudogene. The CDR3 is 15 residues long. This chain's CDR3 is CASGPVAGERYEQYF. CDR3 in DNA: TGTGCCAGCGGTCCCGTAGCGGGAGAGCGGTACGAGCAGTACTTC.

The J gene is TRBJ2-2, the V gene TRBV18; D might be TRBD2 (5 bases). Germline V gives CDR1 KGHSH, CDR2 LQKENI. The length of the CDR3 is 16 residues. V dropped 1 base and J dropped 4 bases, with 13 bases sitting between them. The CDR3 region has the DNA TGTGCCAGCTCACCACTTGCAGGAGGTATCACCGGGGAGCTGTTTTTT. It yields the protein CASSPLAGGITGELFF.